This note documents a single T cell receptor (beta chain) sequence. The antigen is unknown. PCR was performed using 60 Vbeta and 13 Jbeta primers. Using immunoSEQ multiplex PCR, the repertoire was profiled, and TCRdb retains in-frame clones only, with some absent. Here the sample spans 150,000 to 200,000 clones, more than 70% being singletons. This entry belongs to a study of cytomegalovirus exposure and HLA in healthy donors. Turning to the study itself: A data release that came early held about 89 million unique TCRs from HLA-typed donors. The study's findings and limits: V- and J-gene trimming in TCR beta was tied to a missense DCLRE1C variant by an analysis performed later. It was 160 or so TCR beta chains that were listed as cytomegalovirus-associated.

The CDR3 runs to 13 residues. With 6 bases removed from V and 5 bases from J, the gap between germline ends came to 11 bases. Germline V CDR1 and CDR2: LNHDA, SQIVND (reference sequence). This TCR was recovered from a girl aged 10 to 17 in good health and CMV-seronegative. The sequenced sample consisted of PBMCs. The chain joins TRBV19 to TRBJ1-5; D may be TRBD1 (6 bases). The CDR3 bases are TGTGCCAGTAGCCGGGGGGGCGATCAGCCCCAGCATTTT. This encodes CASSRGGDQPQHF.